The rows below give T cell receptor beta chains drawn from one sample of a study of graft-versus-host responses after intestinal transplantation. Using immunoSEQ multiplex PCR, the repertoire was profiled, and TCRdb retains in-frame clones only, with some absent. The data hold around 120,000 clones, with 90% to 95% observed a single time. Their antigens remain unidentified. The material was unstimulated CD4+ T cells sorted from spleen or lymph node cells, obtained before intestinal transplant. These receptors all come from a human donor who received an intestinal transplant. Both conserved end residues are trimmed from each CDR3.

v_gene	j_gene	CDR3aa
TRBV28	TRBJ2-1	ASGGSDEQF
TRBV7-6	TRBJ2-7	ASSYRAGGPMTYEQY
TRBV11-3	TRBJ1-3	ASSLEGDRAGENTIY
TRBV6-5	TRBJ1-4	ASRRQVNEKLF
TRBV13	TRBJ1-2	ASTWGKVRNYGYT
TRBV18	TRBJ1-3	ASSPGLNTIY
TRBV30	TRBJ1-2	AWSTGGVPYT
TRBV28	TRBJ2-3	ASSSGLSSTDTQY
TRBV5-1	TRBJ2-1	ASSFTLGQGGVNEQF
TRBV5-1	TRBJ1-5	ASSSGSNGKEPQH
TRBV5-1	TRBJ1-1	ASSLIPFLNTEAF
TRBV28	TRBJ2-1	ASRLAGLTNNEQF
TRBV2	TRBJ1-3	ASSLQGARGNTIY
TRBV5-1	TRBJ2-1	ASSTVSGSSYNEQF
TRBV27	TRBJ1-5	ASSLFSSNQPQH
TRBV5-6	TRBJ2-5	ASSPNGFRAAQY
TRBV29-1	TRBJ2-2	SVVGSGTGELF